The 16 T cell receptor beta chains in this list originate from one sample, sequenced in a study of T-cell reconstitution after alpha-beta-depleted transplantation in children. Unique molecular identifiers were incorporated into the prepared TCRbeta library. Using its own MiXCR run on the PCR reads, TCRdb lists one record per CDR3 protein. Among 450,000 to 700,000 distinct CDR3 sequences listed, roughly 27% were seen once. The source material was PBMCs, sampled before TCRalphabeta/CD19-depleted stem cell transplant. The origin of the receptors is a boy less than two years old with Wiskott-Aldrich syndrome, due to receive a stem cell transplant.

This chain links TRBV12-3 or TRBV12-4 with TRBJ2-5; 7 positions match TRBD2. With 4 bases clipped from V and 1 base from J, the junction kept 9 bases outside the gene matches. The CDR3 length is 16 residues. As DNA, the CDR3 is TGTGCCAGCAGTTCCCCCCGGGCTAGCGGCCAAGAGACCCAGTACTTC. Encoded protein: CASSSPRASGQETQYF.

This clonotype has only a few counts. The rearrangement links TRBV7-6 to TRBJ1-3; D gene uncertain. Germline V gene data show CDR1 as SGHVS and CDR2 as FNYEAQ. Trimming pared 5 bases from V and 0 bases from J, leaving 14 bases between. This CDR3 contains 16 residues. CDR3 amino acids: CASSLLEGVSGNTIYF. CDR3 in DNA: TGTGCCAGCAGCCTCTTGGAGGGAGTCTCTGGAAACACCATATATTTT. Filled out from reference TRBV7-6 and TRBJ1-3, the complete variable domain reads GAGVSQSPRYKVTKRGQDVALRCDPISGHVSLYWYRQALGQGPEFLTYFNYEAQQDKSGLPNDRFSAERPEGSISTLTIQRTEQRDSAMYRCASSLLEGVSGNTIYFGEGSWLTVV.

The V and J genes are TRBV5-6 and TRBJ1-1; no clear D gene. CDR1 is SGHDT and CDR2 is YYEEEE in the germline V gene. The CDR3 length is 15 residues. V was shortened by 2 bases and J by 1 base, with 12 bases between the two germline ends. The CDR3 bases are TGTGCCAGCAGCTTAAGTGTAAACCGGAACACTGAAGCTTTCTTT. Amino acids: CASSLSVNRNTEAFF. The complete variable domain, with remaining parts taken from reference TRBV5-6 and TRBJ1-1, reads DAGVTQSPTHLIKTRGQQVTLRCSPKSGHDTVSWYQQALGQGPQFIFQYYEEEERQRGNFPDRFSGHQFPNYSSELNVNALLLGDSALYLCASSLSVNRNTEAFFGQGTRLTVV.

This chain joins TRBV5-1 and TRBJ2-5, with a possible D match to TRBD2 (6 bases). The V gene lost 4 bases and the J gene lost 4 bases, with 20 bases spanning the gap. Germline CDR1 SGHRS, CDR2 YFSETQ. This CDR3 has 16 residues. CDR3 coding DNA: TGCGCCAGCAGCGGGTATTCAGGGAGGAATGGAGAGACCCAGTACTTC. This translates into CASSGYSGRNGETQYF.

This clonotype was detected only once. The chain links TRBV12-3 or TRBV12-4 to TRBJ1-5, with D uncertain. V dropped 2 bases and J dropped 1 base, with 9 bases sitting between them. This CDR3 is built from 15 residues. The CDR3 DNA sequence: TGTGCCAGCAGTTTAACGGCAGCAAGCAATCAGCCCCAGCATTTT. It yields the protein CASSLTAASNQPQHF.

The chain is built from TRBV29-1 and TRBJ2-7; tentative D call: TRBD1 (6 bases). This CDR3 has 12 residues. V was trimmed by 5 bases and J by 4 bases, leaving 12 bases between them. Germline-derived CDR1 and CDR2 are SQVTM and ANQGSEA. CDR3 DNA: TGCAGCGTTATCCGGGACACTTACGAGCAGTACTTC. This gives the protein CSVIRDTYEQYF.

This clonotype was seen a handful of times. J is TRBJ2-5 and V is TRBV3-1; no definite D call. CDR1 is LGHDT, CDR2 YNNKEL, per germline (reference sequence). V lost 4 bases and J 5 bases, leaving 11 bases between the germline ends. The CDR3 sequence is 13 residues long. In DNA, the CDR3 is TGTGCCAGCAGCCTACGCAGTGCGGAGACCCAGTACTTC. It specifies CASSLRSAETQYF.

This clonotype appeared a few times. This rearrangement joins TRBV5-1 to TRBJ2-3; 7 positions agree with TRBD2. V dropped 0 bases and J dropped 0; count of bases not matched to a gene: 16. The germline V gene encodes CDR1 SGHRS and CDR2 YFSETQ. The CDR3 has 20 amino acids. CDR3 DNA sequence: TGCGCCAGCAGCTTGGATGGATTCCCTCGGCGGGAGTTCAGCACAGATACGCAGTATTTT. Amino acids: CASSLDGFPRREFSTDTQYF.

This clonotype appeared a few times. This chain joins TRBV7-3 and TRBJ1-1; D remains unclear. The CDR3 is made up of 13 amino acids. In germline, CDR1 is SGHTA, CDR2 FQGTGA. V lost 3 bases to trimming and J lost 3 bases, with 8 bases between them. This CDR3 is CASSFTVYTEAFF. The CDR3, as DNA: TGTGCCAGCAGCTTTACAGTCTACACTGAAGCTTTCTTT. Complete variable domain (other parts from reference TRBV7-3 and TRBJ1-1): GAGVSQTPSNKVTEKGKYVELRCDPISGHTALYWYRQSLGQGPEFLIYFQGTGAADDSGLPNDRFFAVRPEGSVSTLKIQRTERGDSAVYLCASSFTVYTEAFFGQGTRLTVV.

The chain links TRBV6-1 to TRBJ2-2, with TRBD2 matching 10 bases. Germline trimming cut 6 bases from V and 4 bases from J; bases unmatched to any gene: 5. CDR3 length equals 15 residues. CDR1 MNHNS and CDR2 SASEGT come from the germline V gene. The CDR3 region is CASRIGLAATGELFF. As DNA, the CDR3 is TGTGCCAGCAGAATTGGACTAGCGGCCACCGGGGAGCTGTTTTTT.

This clonotype showed up just a few times. The rearrangement links TRBV6-1 to TRBJ2-5; possibly TRBD1 for D (6 bases). The V gene lost 6 bases and the J gene lost 1 base, with 18 bases spanning the gap. In germline, CDR1 is MNHNS, CDR2 SASEGT. The CDR3 sequence is 16 residues long. CDR3 coding DNA: TGTGCCAGCAGCCTACACAGGGATTTCGGCCAAGAGACCCAGTACTTC. The encoded protein is CASSLHRDFGQETQYF.

This clonotype came up a few times. The V call is TRBV5-1, the J call TRBJ2-5, with 8 nucleotides matching TRBD1. V shed 0 bases, J shed 3 bases, and the junction held 7 bases outside the gene matches. The germline V gene has CDR1 SGHRS and CDR2 YFSETQ. The CDR3 is 16 residues long. CDR3: CASSLGPGGAEETQYF. CDR3 nucleotides: TGCGCCAGCAGCTTGGGGCCAGGGGGCGCGGAAGAGACCCAGTACTTC. Complete variable domain (other parts from reference TRBV5-1 and TRBJ2-5): KAGVTQTPRYLIKTRGQQVTLSCSPISGHRSVSWYQQTPGQGLQFLFEYFSETQRNKGNFPGRFSGRQFSNSRSEMNVSTLELGDSALYLCASSLGPGGAEETQYFGPGTRLLVL.

V and J are TRBV6-1 and TRBJ2-6; D might be TRBD1 or TRBD2, each matching 5 bases. CDR1 is MNHNS and CDR2 is SASEGT in the germline V gene. The CDR3 is made up of 16 amino acids. Trimming pared 5 bases from V and 3 bases from J, leaving 14 bases between. The CDR3 DNA sequence: TGTGCCAGCAGTCCTAGGGGAACTAGTGGGGCCAACGTCCTGACTTTC. Its translation is CASSPRGTSGANVLTF.

The chain carries TRBV10-1 and TRBJ2-4; D uncertain. Per germline, CDR1 WNHNN and CDR2 SYGVQD (reference sequence). The CDR3 is made up of 13 amino acids. V was shortened by 10 bases and J by 0 bases, with 10 bases between the two germline ends. CDR3 loop: CATADLAKNIQYF. The DNA of the CDR3 is TGCGCCACTGCGGACCTAGCCAAAAACATTCAGTACTTC.

The sample holds a few counts of this clonotype. The rearrangement uses TRBV5-6 and TRBJ2-1, with TRBD2 identical over 11 bases. This CDR3 has 15 amino acids. V was clipped by 4 bases and J by 6 bases; unmatched bases: 6. From germline, CDR1 is SGHDT and CDR2 YYEEEE. The CDR3 sequence is CASSLLAGVANEQFF. Written as DNA, the CDR3 is TGTGCCAGCAGCCTACTAGCGGGAGTTGCCAATGAGCAGTTCTTC.

The chain recombines TRBV9 with TRBJ2-2; TRBD2 matches at 12 bases. The CDR3 runs to 16 residues. V shed 3 bases, J shed 6 bases, and the junction held 6 bases outside the gene matches. Germline assignment: CDR1 SGDLS and CDR2 YYNGEE. CDR3 bases: TGTGCCAGCAGCGCCCGACTAGCGGGAGCGCCCGGGGAGCTGTTTTTT. Its protein is CASSARLAGAPGELFF. Combining the CDR3 with reference TRBV9 and TRBJ2-2 gives the whole variable domain DSGVTQTPKHLITATGQRVTLRCSPRSGDLSVYWYQQSLDQGLQFLIQYYNGEERAKGNILERFSAQQFPDLHSELNLSSLELGDSALYFCASSARLAGAPGELFFGEGSRLTVL.